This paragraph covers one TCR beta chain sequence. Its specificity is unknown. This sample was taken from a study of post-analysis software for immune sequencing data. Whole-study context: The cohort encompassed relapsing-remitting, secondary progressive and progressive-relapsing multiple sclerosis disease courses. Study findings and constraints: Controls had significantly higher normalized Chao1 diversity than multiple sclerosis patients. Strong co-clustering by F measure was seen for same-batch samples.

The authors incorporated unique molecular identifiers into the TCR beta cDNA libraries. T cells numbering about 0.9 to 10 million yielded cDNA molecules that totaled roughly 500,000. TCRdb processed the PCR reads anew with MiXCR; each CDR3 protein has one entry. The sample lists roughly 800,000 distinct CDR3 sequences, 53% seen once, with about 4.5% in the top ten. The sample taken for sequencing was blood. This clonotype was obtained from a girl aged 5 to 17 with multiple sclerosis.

In DNA form, the CDR3 reads TGCGCCAGCAGCTTGGCCCCCCAGGGCCAAGAGACCCAGTACTTC. This gives the protein CASSLAPQGQETQYF. The V and J genes are TRBV5-1 and TRBJ2-5; possibly TRBD1 for D (5 bases). Germline assignment: CDR1 SGHRS and CDR2 YFSETQ. The CDR3 contains 15 residues. Trimming pared 0 bases from V and 1 base from J, leaving 10 bases between. The complete variable domain, with remaining parts taken from reference TRBV5-1 and TRBJ2-5, reads KAGVTQTPRYLIKTRGQQVTLSCSPISGHRSVSWYQQTPGQGLQFLFEYFSETQRNKGNFPGRFSGRQFSNSRSEMNVSTLELGDSALYLCASSLAPQGQETQYFGPGTRLLVL.